This TCR beta chain was profiled in a study of blood T cell repertoires in COVID-19. Study-wide context: The origin of the acute and convalescent COVID-19 samples was the United States, Italy and Spain. The analysed material was cDNA or gDNA that came from T cells, B-cell-depleted T cells, or PBMCs.

Germline CDR1 and CDR2: WNHNN and SYGVQD (reference sequence). CDR3 length: 14 residues. Trimming shortened V by 2 bases and J by 4 bases, and 11 bases separated the two germline ends. In the original analysis: Reference gene primer amplification gave nucleated cell count estimates. Measured with immunoSEQ multiplex PCR; TCRdb has only the in-frame clones, and not every one. V and J calls plus clone size are reproduced from that table; the DNA served to infer D and trimming. The data contain about 150,000 clones, roughly 90% of them seen just once; the ten biggest clones take up around 2.9%. This clone has only a few counts.

This receptor was identified in a man in his fifties or sixties with acute or convalescent COVID-19. The chain combines TRBV10-1 with TRBJ1-1; D gene unclear. The sample taken for sequencing was peripheral blood. CDR3 sequence reads: CASSEQVRATEAFF. In DNA, the CDR3 is TGCGCCAGCAGTGAGCAGGTGAGGGCCACTGAAGCTTTCTTT.